The next 10 T cell receptor beta chains were all read from a single sample in a study of blood T cells in healthy people across ages. Primers used in a second PCR of about 6 to 11 cycles were a sample-barcoded 5' primer and a J-beta primer mix. Via MiXCR, TCRdb re-called the 5' RACE reads, giving one row per CDR3 protein. The data show fewer than 800,000 distinct CDR3 sequences, 45% to 50% seen once. Sample: blood. These receptors came from a woman aged 55-70 years in good health.

V and J are TRBV11-2 and TRBJ1-2; D perhaps matches TRBD1 (6 bases). This CDR3 has 13 residues. CDR1 SGHAT and CDR2 FQNNGV come from the germline V gene. The ends were cut back, 4 bases at V and 8 bases at J, with 14 bases in the middle. CDR3 nucleotide sequence: TGTGCCAGCAGCTCCCCAAGGGGGTACGGCTACACCTTC. Translating gives CASSSPRGYGYTF.

This clonotype was counted only a few times. This chain joins TRBV7-9 and TRBJ2-3; D possibly uses TRBD1 or TRBD2 (5 bases each). The V gene lost 1 base and the J gene lost 0 bases, with 11 bases spanning the gap. CDR3 length: 16 residues. CDR1 is SEHNR and CDR2 is FQNEAQ in the germline V gene (reference sequence). Written as DNA, the CDR3 is TGTGCCAGCAGCTTAGGCCGGGGCTACAGCACAGATACGCAGTATTTT. Protein sequence: CASSLGRGYSTDTQYF.

V and J are TRBV5-1 and TRBJ1-1, with 7 bases that match TRBD1. The V segment lost 4 bases and the J segment 4 bases; nucleotides outside the gene matches: 4. Germline V lookup: CDR1 SGHRS, CDR2 YFSETQ. The CDR3 runs 13 residues. In nucleotides, the CDR3 is TGCGCCAGCAGCACCGAGGGGGCCACTGAAGCTTTCTTT. This sequence encodes CASSTEGATEAFF.

The chain has TRBV27 and TRBJ2-1; D gene uncertain. Deletions cut 2 bases from V and 1 base from J, with 15 bases between. This CDR3 has 17 amino acids. CDR1 is MNHEY and CDR2 is SMNVEV in the germline V gene (reference sequence). The CDR3 sequence: CASSLTPARWSYNEQFF. Here the CDR3 DNA reads TGTGCCAGCAGTTTAACCCCTGCACGATGGTCCTACAATGAGCAGTTCTTC.

V usage is TRBV5-1 and J usage is TRBJ2-1, with a possible D match to TRBD2 (5 bases). The closer fit of TRBJ2-7 to the DNA end suggests the J call may be wrong. The length of the CDR3 is 15 residues. Germline V gene data show CDR1 as SGHRS and CDR2 as YFSETQ. The CDR3 spells CASNRPSGSYNEQYF. CDR3 nucleotides: TGCGCCAGCAACCGCCCCAGCGGCTCCTACAATGAGCAGTACTTC.

Only a few counts were recorded for this clonotype. This sequence joins TRBV20-1 and TRBJ2-3; D ambiguous. This CDR3 has 15 amino acids. CDR1 and CDR2 (germline): DFQATT, SNEGSKA (reference sequence). V was shortened by 1 base and J by 1 base, with 12 bases between the two germline ends. The CDR3 DNA reads TGCAGTGCTAGAGCCCTTTTCGGCCGCACAGATACGCAGTATTTT. Translated: CSARALFGRTDTQYF.

There are a few counts of this clonotype. The chain recombines TRBV2 with TRBJ2-7; D is uncertain. Trimming left V 6 bases short and J 6 bases short, with 15 bases between. CDR3 length equals 13 residues. CDR1 is SNHLY and CDR2 is FYNNEI in the germline V gene. As DNA, the CDR3 is TGTGCCAGCAGCCTAACCCCCCGGAGCGAGCAGTACTTC. Its translation: CASSLTPRSEQYF.

This chain links TRBV4-1 with TRBJ2-4, with D maybe TRBD1 (6 bases). CDR1 and CDR2 from the germline V gene are MGHRA and YSYEKL. Trimming shortened V by 5 bases and J by 3 bases, and 17 bases separated the two germline ends. The length of the CDR3 is 16 residues. The CDR3 reads CASSKTGTTFKNIQYF. CDR3 in DNA: TGCGCCAGCAGCAAAACAGGGACAACCTTCAAAAACATTCAGTACTTC.

V gene TRBV27 combines with J gene TRBJ2-3, with unresolved D. Deletions cut 6 bases from V and 7 bases from J, with 8 bases between. The length of the CDR3 is 11 residues. CDR1 is MNHEY, CDR2 SMNVEV, per germline (reference sequence). The chain's CDR3 is CASRRDYTQYF. The CDR3 bases are TGTGCCAGCAGGAGAGATTATACGCAGTATTTT.

This clonotype was counted once. A read error may produce the germline difference seen at one junction end. This chain joins TRBV4-2 and TRBJ1-5; D remains ambiguous. Germline V gene data show CDR1 as LGHNA and CDR2 as YNFKEQ. The CDR3 extends over 13 amino acids. CDR3 in DNA: TGTGTCAGCAGCCAAGGCCGTAATCAGCCCCAGCATTTT. Amino acid sequence: CVSSQGRNQPQHF.